Sequencing of this T cell receptor beta chain was carried out in a study of persistence of HIV-infected CD4 T cells. Across the study: A couple of participants gave one leukapheresis sample; others gave up to about 180 mL blood repeatedly.

Nonspecific anti-CD3/anti-CD28 bead stimulation represents the broad CD4+ T cell repertoire. CD4+ T cells upregulating both CD40 ligand and CD69 were sorted as responding cells. CD8+ T cells were removed from PBMCs prior to stimulation. About this clone itself: The antigen is unknown.

This was the immunoSEQ version 4 assay in survey mode. The assay was immunoSEQ multiplex PCR, and TCRdb's table has in-frame clones only and misses some. The table includes 40,000 to 45,000 clones, just over 90% detected once. This clonotype originated in an adult man with HIV who was CMV-seropositive. Source: CD4+ T cells sorted from PBMCs after approximately 18-hour stimulation, taken from a patient who received antiretroviral therapy.

The CDR3 loop reads CASSLERGDYNEQFF. CDR3 bases: TGTGCCAGCAGCTTAGAACGGGGGGATTACAATGAGCAGTTCTTC. The chain employs TRBV7-2 and TRBJ2-1, with 7 bases aligning to TRBD2. With V trimmed by 1 base and J by 4 bases, 4 bases remained unmatched. CDR3 length: 15 residues. CDR1 and CDR2 (germline): SGHTA, FQGNSA.